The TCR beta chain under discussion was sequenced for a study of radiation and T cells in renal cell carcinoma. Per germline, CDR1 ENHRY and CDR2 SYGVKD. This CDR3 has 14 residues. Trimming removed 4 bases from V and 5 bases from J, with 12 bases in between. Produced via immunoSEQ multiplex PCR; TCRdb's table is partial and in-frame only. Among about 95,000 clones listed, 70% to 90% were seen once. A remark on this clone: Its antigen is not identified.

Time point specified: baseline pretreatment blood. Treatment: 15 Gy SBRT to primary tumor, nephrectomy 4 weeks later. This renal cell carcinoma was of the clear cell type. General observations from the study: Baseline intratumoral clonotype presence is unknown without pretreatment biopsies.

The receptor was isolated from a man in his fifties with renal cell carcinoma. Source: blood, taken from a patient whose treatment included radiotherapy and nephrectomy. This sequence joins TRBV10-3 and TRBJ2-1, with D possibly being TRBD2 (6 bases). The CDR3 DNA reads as TGTGCCATCAGTGTAGGGACTGCTAACAATGAGCAGTTCTTC. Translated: CAISVGTANNEQFF.